The T cell receptor (beta chain) described here comes from a study of identical twins. TCRdb fed the 5' RACE reads into MiXCR, producing one record per CDR3 protein. This sample has 690,000 or so distinct CDR3 sequences; 8.6% occur once, and the top ten carry approximately 0.96%. This sample was shared with a second study, whose subject was yellow fever vaccine responses in identical twins.

This receptor was identified in a woman aged 18-29 years in good health. Sequenced: PBMCs.

DNA for the CDR3: TGCGCCAGCAGCCAAGATTCCCCGGCTAGCGCTAACACAGATACGCAGTATTTT. Translation: CASSQDSPASANTDTQYF. The gene calls are TRBV4-1 and TRBJ2-3; tentatively, D is TRBD2 (6 bases). Germline-derived CDR1 and CDR2 are MGHRA and YSYEKL. The CDR3 covers 18 residues. Trimming took 0 bases from V and 2 from J, leaving 18 bases between them.